Included here is one TCR beta chain sequence, with context. Per germline, CDR1 SGHRS and CDR2 YFSETQ. The CDR3 is 13 amino acids. V lost 3 bases and J 10 bases, leaving 14 bases between the germline ends. TCRdb independently ran MiXCR on the 5' RACE reads; one entry per CDR3 protein. The sample lists about 66,000 distinct CDR3 sequences, 20% to 25% occurring once. The entry originates in a study of early T cells in non-severe SARS-CoV-2 infection. The chain employs TRBV5-1 and TRBJ2-1, with D uncertain. This TCR derives from an adult who was a healthcare worker with PCR-confirmed SARS-CoV-2 infection or an uninfected control (not recorded which). Source: whole blood, taken at baseline. In nucleotides, the CDR3 is TGCGCCAGCAGCTCCCTCGACGGTACGGAGCAGTTCTTC. It yields the protein CASSSLDGTEQFF.